The 9 T cell receptor beta chains listed next were all sequenced from one sample in a study of blood T cell repertoires in COVID-19. Only in-frame clones appear in the TCRdb table, and some are missing; sequencing was by immunoSEQ multiplex PCR. The repertoire includes tens of thousands of clones, around 83% of them detected once, and roughly 5% sits in the top ten. The material sequenced was peripheral blood. These receptors were collected from a man aged 45 to 65 with active COVID-19.

V gene TRBV2 combines with J gene TRBJ1-1; D remains ambiguous. The length of the CDR3 is 13 residues. Trimming took 6 bases from V and 1 from J, leaving 9 bases between them. CDR1 is SNHLY, CDR2 FYNNEI, per germline. The CDR3 DNA reads as TGTGCCAGCAGGAGAGGGAAGAACACTGAAGCTTTCTTT. It encodes CASRRGKNTEAFF.

This chain links TRBV5-4 with TRBJ1-1; no firm D call. The germline V and J ends were trimmed by 3 bases and 1 base, with 10 bases remaining between them. The germline CDR1 and CDR2 sequences are SGHNT and YYREEE (reference sequence). The CDR3 is made up of 14 amino acids. The CDR3 region is CASSSDGGNTEAFF. As DNA, the CDR3 is TGTGCCAGCAGCTCGGACGGAGGGAACACTGAAGCTTTCTTT.

V usage is TRBV27 and J usage is TRBJ2-7; the D gene is possibly TRBD1 (6 bases). The CDR3 runs 16 residues. CDR1 is MNHEY and CDR2 is SMNVEV in the germline V gene (reference sequence). Trimming removed 11 bases from V and 5 bases from J, with 28 bases in between. CDR3 in DNA: TGTGCCCGAACACCGAGCCCCAGGGGAATTAACGACGAGCAGTACTTC. Translating gives CARTPSPRGINDEQYF.

This clone was seen only once. V gene TRBV5-4 combines with J gene TRBJ1-4; D gene ambiguous. The CDR3 contains 14 residues. The germline V gene encodes CDR1 SGHNT and CDR2 YYREEE (reference sequence). V was cut by 0 bases and J by 6 bases, with 9 bases left in between. The chain's CDR3 is CASSLGGGDEKLFF. As DNA, the CDR3 is TGTGCCAGCAGCTTGGGTGGTGGAGATGAAAAACTGTTTTTT.

This clone came up once. V is TRBV7-9 and J is TRBJ2-5; TRBD1 might be the D (6 bases). Germline values: CDR1 SEHNR, CDR2 FQNEAQ (reference sequence). The length of the CDR3 is 13 residues. Trimming removed 5 bases at V and 1 base at J, with 8 bases between. CDR3 in amino acids: CASSARGQETQYF. The CDR3 region has the DNA TGTGCCAGCAGCGCCAGGGGCCAAGAGACCCAGTACTTC. Combining the CDR3 with reference TRBV7-9 and TRBJ2-5 gives the whole variable domain DTGVSQNPRHKITKRGQNVTFRCDPISEHNRLYWYRQTLGQGPEFLTYFQNEAQLEKSRLLSDRFSAERPKGSFSTLEIQRTEQGDSAMYLCASSARGQETQYFGPGTRLLVL.

The V call is TRBV2, the J call TRBJ1-5; possible D gene TRBD1, 5 bases. The germline V gene encodes CDR1 SNHLY and CDR2 FYNNEI. The CDR3 extends over 14 amino acids. Trimming pared 2 bases from V and 7 bases from J, leaving 12 bases between. The CDR3 sequence is CASSELGRGQPQHF. The CDR3 DNA reads TGTGCCAGCAGTGAATTGGGACGGGGGCAGCCCCAGCATTTT.

The chain joins TRBV27 to TRBJ2-2; 7 nucleotides agree with TRBD1. Per the germline V gene, CDR1 is MNHEY and CDR2 is SMNVEV (reference sequence). V dropped 6 bases and J dropped 1; count of bases not matched to a gene: 2. The CDR3 length is 14 residues. The CDR3 here is CASRRQGNTGELFF. DNA for the CDR3: TGTGCCAGCAGACGACAGGGGAACACCGGGGAGCTGTTTTTT.

The gene calls are TRBV10-3 and TRBJ2-3; the match to TRBD2 covers 12 bases. The V gene's germline CDR1 is ENHRY and CDR2 SYGVKD. V shed 6 bases and J 0 bases; nucleotides not matched to a gene: 10. The CDR3 extends over 18 amino acids. The CDR3 is CAISATSGSSSSTDTQYF. The CDR3 DNA reads TGTGCCATCAGCGCGACTAGCGGGAGCTCCTCAAGCACAGATACGCAGTATTTT.

The V call is TRBV7-3, the J call TRBJ1-2, with 7 nucleotides matching TRBD1. This CDR3 spans 13 amino acids. Trimming took 7 bases from V and 3 from J; bases not matched to a gene: 5. The V gene's germline CDR1 is SGHTA and CDR2 FQGTGA. CDR3 protein: CASTGQADYGYTF. In DNA, the CDR3 is TGTGCCAGCACCGGACAGGCGGACTATGGCTACACCTTC.